This entry concerns a single T cell receptor (beta chain). This entry is derived from a study of control samples from healthy donors and cancer patients. CDR3 length: 15 amino acids. Germline CDR1 and CDR2: MGHDK and SYGVNS. Trimming removed 1 base from V and 5 bases from J, with 15 bases in between. Sequencing was performed with immunoSEQ multiplex PCR; in TCRdb, only in-frame clones are kept and a portion is missing. The data contain about 85,000 clones, 85% to 90% of them singletons. The sequencing input was blood. The chain recombines TRBV25-1 with TRBJ2-7; either TRBD1 or TRBD2 may supply D (5 bases each). The TCR sequence derives from a woman aged 60-75 years in good health. This CDR3 reads CASSESRDPSDEQYF. The CDR3 bases are TGTGCCAGCAGTGAATCTAGGGACCCTTCTGACGAGCAGTACTTC.